This T cell receptor beta chain derives from a study of T cells after yellow fever vaccination (dated by TCRdb to about 2019). With regard to the full study: The SMART-Seq v4 Ultra Low Input RNA kit was used to prepare libraries from fractions with low cell numbers. To follow T-cell clones before and after both primary and booster YFV17D yellow fever vaccination, bulk TCR alpha and beta repertoires underwent longitudinal sequencing. The cohort comprised two healthy male donors, one aged 18 to 30 and one aged 30 to 40 years. Bulk PBMC replicates and cell subsets were isolated from blood drawn at multiple timepoints before and after both primary and secondary immunization. Overall results and qualifications from the work: A small fraction of clonotypes appeared in both the CD4 and CD8 compartments, likely as a result of convergent recombination. FACS-sorted repertoires could contain abundant contaminating clonotypes from the bulk population, so computational filtering was required. The secondary T-cell response was found to be weaker but faster than the primary response, with a peak reached on day 5 rather than on day 15. After the booster, most clones that had expanded after primary vaccination were detected again (nearly 97% of CD4 and under 90% of CD8), suggesting broad maintenance of memory. Because only two donors were included in the study, the extent to which the findings can be generalized is limited.

Only one count was recorded for this clonotype. Its antigen target is currently unknown. No qualities accompany the bases; no much larger clone lies one base away. A read on its own is weak evidence. In the paper's terms, the treatment or condition label means: live attenuated yellow fever vaccine strain. Two biological replicates of bulk PBMCs were collected at each blood-draw timepoint. A standard Ficoll-Paque protocol was used to isolate PBMCs from peripheral blood. TriZol was used to extract RNA from bulk PBMCs, CD4 and CD8 fractions, and dextramer-positive and dextramer-negative fractions. The instrument was an Illumina NovaSeq 6000. Synthesis of TCR cDNA relied on 5'RACE template switching, a step that introduced a universal primer site along with unique molecular identifiers. Priming of cDNA synthesis was performed from both the TCR alpha and TCR beta constant segments. Library amplification involved two PCR steps, and the second step added sample barcodes and sequencing adapters. Libraries were sequenced on Illumina HiSeq 2500 (2x100 bp) or NovaSeq (2x150 bp). Per the original workflow: MIGEC handled demultiplexing of reads and collapsing into UMI consensus sequences, while MiXCR performed V(D)J alignment. Vaccine-responding clonotypes were identified with edgeR using replicate PBMC samples, with FDR below 0.01 and a log2 fold change above 5 up to day 15 being required. Each bulk clonotype was labeled CD4 or CD8 based on which sequenced repertoire, CD4 or CD8, contained the clonotype at higher abundance. TCRdb reworked the public reads: Q25 trimming with fastp, MiXCR clone assembly, productive beta chains retained. Entries are consolidated by CDR3 protein sequence, retaining the most common genes and DNA. TCRdb's processing, not the study's, gives the V and J calls here. The sample includes fewer than 500,000 distinct CDR3 sequences, with 18% observed a single time. The ten largest make up 15% to 20% of the sample.

The CDR3 measures 9 amino acids from cysteine to phenylalanine. The DNA shown is the 27-base CDR3, in frame from base 1. The trim is 7 bases for V and 8 bases for J, with a gap of 3 bases between the germline ends. The origin of this receptor is a man aged 18 to 29 who received the YFV17D yellow fever vaccine. Sequencing was performed on PBMCs, taken before the yellow fever booster vaccination. The chain couples TRBV23-1 to TRBJ1-5; there is no confident call for the D gene. TRBV23-1 has ORF status, its function being uncertain. The CDR3 reads as follows: CASKEPQHF. The nucleotide sequence is given as TGCGCCAGCAAAGAGCCCCAGCATTTT.